Listed below are T cell receptor beta chains from one sample, sequenced in a study of OX40 agonist ivuxolimab in advanced cancers. Clones were sequenced by immunoSEQ multiplex PCR, and TCRdb holds only the in-frame ones, with some missing. The top ten clones hold less than 7.5% of a sample with more than 45,000 clones, over 90% of them seen once. This sample comprised CD4+ or CD8+ T cells sorted from blood, obtained in a trial of the OX40 agonist ivuxolimab. The receptors stem from an adult with an advanced solid tumor such as melanoma, head and neck, liver or kidney cancer. The conserved cysteine and the conserved F or W are not part of the CDR3 here. The D gene is left open where the match is weak.

D,V,CDR3
TRBD1,TRBV28,ASSPPGTGFEAF
-,TRBV6-5,AMDSGANVLT
-,TRBV6-9,AASVQSTDTQY
-,TRBV14,ASSQDRTYNEQF
TRBD1,TRBV5-4,ASSLSPDRGPEAF
-,TRBV15,ATSLRGSGPHEQF
-,TRBV7-6,ASSWTANTGELF
-,TRBV5-1,ASSSTETNSPLH
-,TRBV2,ASRGTGTRDSYEQY
-,TRBV29-1,SALDSTNYGYT
-,TRBV6-1,ASSEMNYGYT
TRBD1,TRBV7-9,ASSSTTGNLYGYT
-,TRBV9,ASSGTPLTYEQY
-,TRBV13,ASSLQSREAF
TRBD2,TRBV10-2,ASTRGGASTDTQY
-,TRBV7-9,ASSLEGHSNQPQH
-,TRBV6-1,ASSELRFSQPQH
-,TRBV5-1,ASRPVSDLGYT
-,TRBV9,ASSVGIGDLMAF
-,TRBV6-1,ASSKHSYQPQH
-,TRBV14,ASSQVPPSEQY
-,TRBV27,ASSSVRGGTEAF